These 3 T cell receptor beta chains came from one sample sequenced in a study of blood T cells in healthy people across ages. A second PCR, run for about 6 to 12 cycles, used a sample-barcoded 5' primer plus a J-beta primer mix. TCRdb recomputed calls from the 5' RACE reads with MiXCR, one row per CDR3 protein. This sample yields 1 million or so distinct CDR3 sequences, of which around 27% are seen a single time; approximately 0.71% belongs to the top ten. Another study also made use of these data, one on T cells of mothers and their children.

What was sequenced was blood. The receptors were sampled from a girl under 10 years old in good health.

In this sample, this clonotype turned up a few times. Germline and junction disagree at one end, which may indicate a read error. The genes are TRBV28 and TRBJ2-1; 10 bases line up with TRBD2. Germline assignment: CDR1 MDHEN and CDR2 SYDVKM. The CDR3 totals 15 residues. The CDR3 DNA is TGTGCCAGCAGATCACTAGCGGGATCCTACAATGGGCAGTTCTTC. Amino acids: CASRSLAGSYNGQFF.

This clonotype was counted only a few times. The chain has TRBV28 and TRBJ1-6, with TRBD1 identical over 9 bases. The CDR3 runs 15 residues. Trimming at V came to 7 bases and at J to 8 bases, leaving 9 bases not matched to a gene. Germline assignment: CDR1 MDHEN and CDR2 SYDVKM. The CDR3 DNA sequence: TGTGCCAGCAACCCAGGGACAGGGTTTTATTCACCCCTCCACTTT. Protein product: CASNPGTGFYSPLHF.

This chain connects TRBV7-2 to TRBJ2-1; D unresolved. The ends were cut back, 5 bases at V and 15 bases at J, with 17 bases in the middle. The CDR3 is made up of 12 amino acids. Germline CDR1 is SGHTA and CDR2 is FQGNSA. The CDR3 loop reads CASSLERGQLFF. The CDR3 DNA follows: TGTGCCAGCAGCCTAGAGCGCGGTCAGCTGTTCTTC.